The T cell receptor beta chain under discussion was sequenced for a study of T cell responses to AZD1222 COVID-19 vaccine. The CDR3 extends over 13 amino acids. With 5 bases removed from V and 3 bases from J, the gap between germline ends came to 13 bases. Germline CDR1 SQVTM, CDR2 ANQGSEA. Clones were sequenced by immunoSEQ multiplex PCR, and TCRdb holds only the in-frame ones, with some missing. The profile shows roughly 120,000 clones, about nine tenths of them singletons. This clonotype was sampled from an adult in good health. The V gene is TRBV29-1, the J gene TRBJ1-1; the D is unclear. The input for sequencing was peripheral blood, taken on day 0 of AZD1222 vaccination. The CDR3 loop is CSVSGLPHTEAFF. The DNA of the CDR3 is TGCAGCGTTTCCGGACTCCCGCACACTGAAGCTTTCTTT.